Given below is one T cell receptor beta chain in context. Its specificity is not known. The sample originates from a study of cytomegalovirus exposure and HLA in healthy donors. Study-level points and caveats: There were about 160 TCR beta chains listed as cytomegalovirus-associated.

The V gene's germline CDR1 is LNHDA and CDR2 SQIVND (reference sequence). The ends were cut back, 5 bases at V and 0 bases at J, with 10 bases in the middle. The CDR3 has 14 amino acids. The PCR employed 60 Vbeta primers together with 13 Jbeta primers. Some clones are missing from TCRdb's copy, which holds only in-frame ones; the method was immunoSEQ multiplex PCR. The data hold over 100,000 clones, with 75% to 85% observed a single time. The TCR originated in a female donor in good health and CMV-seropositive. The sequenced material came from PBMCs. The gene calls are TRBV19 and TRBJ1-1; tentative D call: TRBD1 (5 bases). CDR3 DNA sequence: TGTGCCAGTAGTTGGGCAGGGTTGAACACTGAAGCTTTCTTT. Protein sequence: CASSWAGLNTEAFF.